This is a list of T cell receptor beta chains from one sample in a study of blood T cell repertoires in COVID-19. Sequencing used immunoSEQ multiplex PCR; TCRdb keeps in-frame clones, though not all of them. The sample records 140,000 to 150,000 clones, 85% to 90% being singletons. The sample taken for sequencing was PBMCs or T cells enriched from blood (not recorded which). These receptors came from a woman in her thirties with acute COVID-19. The CDR3 runs from the conserved cysteine through the conserved F or W. Each record gives: V gene, clone size, D gene, J gene, CDR3 protein, CDR3 DNA. The D gene is left open where the match is weak. Size is omitted from some rows. Given values are once, few, many or a class for expanded clones.

>TRBV25-1|.|.|TRBJ2-1
CASNRGSGNEQFF
TGTGCCAGCAATAGAGGGAGCGGAAATGAGCAGTTCTTC
>TRBV5-4|.|.|TRBJ2-1
CASSLDRTTEFF
TGTGCCAGCAGCTTGGACAGGACGACGGAGTTCTTC
>TRBV24-1|.|TRBD1|TRBJ1-2
CATSDPVPGQSTDGYTF
TGTGCCACCAGTGACCCAGTACCGGGACAGTCTACCGATGGCTACACCTTC
>TRBV28|.|TRBD2|TRBJ2-2
CASTSGRTTGELFF
TGTGCCTCGACTAGCGGGAGGACCACCGGGGAGCTGTTTTTT
>TRBV7-2|.|.|TRBJ2-5
CASSHRVRDRETQYF
TGTGCCAGCAGCCACCGGGTCCGCGACCGGGAGACCCAGTACTTC
>TRBV28|.|TRBD1|TRBJ2-7
CASSLATGTVKEQYF
TGTGCCAGCAGTTTAGCGACCGGGACAGTTAAAGAGCAGTACTTC
>TRBV4-3|.|TRBD2|TRBJ2-1
CASSQGFAGASYNEQFF
TGCGCCAGCAGCCAAGGATTCGCGGGAGCTAGCTACAATGAGCAGTTCTTC
>TRBV9|once|TRBD2|TRBJ2-1
CASSVSSGGYNEQFF
TGTGCCAGCAGCGTATCGAGCGGGGGGTACAATGAGCAGTTCTTC
>TRBV7-2|.|.|TRBJ2-1
CASSPSSYNEQFF
TGTGCCAGCAGCCCGAGCTCCTACAATGAGCAGTTCTTC
>TRBV18|.|TRBD2|TRBJ2-7
CASSQGTSGRAYDYEQYF
TGTGCCAGCTCACAAGGGACTAGCGGGAGGGCCTATGATTACGAGCAGTACTTC
>TRBV5-1|.|.|TRBJ1-4
CASSYTGMTAEKLFF
TGCGCCAGCAGCTACACAGGTATGACGGCCGAAAAACTGTTTTTT
>TRBV28|.|.|TRBJ1-4
CASSSHGEKLFF
TGTGCCAGCAGTTCCCACGGTGAAAAACTGTTTTTT
>TRBV7-3|.|.|TRBJ1-1
CASSLMASGQLESSEAFF
TGTGCCAGCAGCTTAATGGCATCTGGACAGTTAGAGAGTTCTGAAGCTTTCTTT
>TRBV10-3|.|.|TRBJ1-1
CAISEGGIEAFF
TGTGCCATCAGTGAGGGGGGGATTGAAGCTTTCTTT
>TRBV4-3|.|.|TRBJ2-1
CASSQGTGWDFEQFF
TGCGCCAGCAGCCAAGGGACGGGATGGGACTTTGAACAGTTCTTC
>TRBV29-1|.|.|TRBJ1-2
CSVEAFNYGYTF
TGCAGCGTTGAGGCATTTAACTATGGCTACACCTTC
>TRBV9|.|.|TRBJ2-7
CARSEDGPYEQYF
TGTGCCAGATCGGAGGACGGTCCCTACGAGCAGTACTTC
>TRBV18|.|.|TRBJ1-5
CASSPPSLGSNQPQHF
TGTGCCAGCTCACCACCGAGTTTGGGCAGCAATCAGCCCCAGCATTTT
>TRBV7-2|.|TRBD2|TRBJ2-7
CASSTRTSGIEQYF
TGTGCCAGCAGCACCCGGACTAGCGGAATCGAGCAGTACTTC
>TRBV3-1/TRBV3-2|.|.|TRBJ1-2
CASSLLSRDYNYGYTF
TGTGCCAGCAGTCTGTTGTCAAGGGACTACAACTATGGCTACACCTTC
>TRBV27|.|TRBD2|TRBJ2-7
CASRAGTSGRYEQYF
TGTGCCAGCAGGGCGGGGACTAGCGGGCGTTACGAGCAGTACTTC
>TRBV2|few|TRBD1|TRBJ1-3
CASRDRGNTIYF
TGTGCCAGCAGGGACAGGGGAAACACCATATATTTT
>TRBV6-2/TRBV6-3|.|.|TRBJ1-5
CASSRPDTQNQPQHF
TGTGCCAGCAGTCGGCCAGACACCCAGAATCAGCCCCAGCATTTT
>TRBV7-2|.|.|TRBJ1-5
CASSANRNQPQHF
TGTGCCAGCAGCGCAAACAGAAATCAGCCCCAGCATTTT
>TRBV4-1|.|TRBD1|TRBJ2-7
CASSQGDRAYEQYF
TGCGCCAGCAGCCAAGGGGACAGGGCCTACGAGCAGTACTTC
>TRBV19|.|.|TRBJ1-2
CASSPFDGSYGYTF
TGTGCCAGTAGTCCCTTCGACGGGTCCTATGGCTACACCTTC
>TRBV19|.|TRBD2|TRBJ2-1
CASSPLAPAYNEQFF
TGTGCCAGTAGCCCACTAGCGCCTGCCTACAATGAGCAGTTCTTC
>TRBV28|.|TRBD1|TRBJ2-1
CASSSGGGIEQFF
TGTGCCAGCAGCTCAGGGGGCGGGATTGAGCAGTTCTTC
>TRBV28|.|TRBD1|TRBJ2-5
CASSLPGQGVQETQYF
TGTGCCAGCAGTTTACCCGGACAGGGGGTTCAAGAGACCCAGTACTTC
>TRBV12-3/TRBV12-4|.|.|TRBJ1-5
CASSFADQPQHF
TGTGCCAGCAGCTTCGCGGATCAGCCCCAGCATTTT
>TRBV27|.|TRBD1|TRBJ2-1
CASSLVGTGSDEQFF
TGTGCCAGCAGTTTGGTCGGGACAGGGTCCGATGAGCAGTTCTTC
>TRBV4-3|.|TRBD1|TRBJ2-7
CASSQFPGQGPESAYEQYF
TGCGCCAGCAGCCAGTTCCCGGGACAGGGACCCGAGTCTGCCTACGAGCAGTACTTC
>TRBV5-1|.|TRBD1|TRBJ1-1
CASSLVPTGGGTTEAFF
TGCGCCAGCAGCTTGGTACCTACAGGGGGCGGGACCACTGAAGCTTTCTTT
>TRBV4-2|.|.|TRBJ1-5
CASNQEFRVGTPQHF
TGTGCCAGCAACCAAGAGTTCAGGGTCGGAACGCCCCAGCATTTT
>TRBV28|.|.|TRBJ2-2
CASWGLTTGELFF
TGTGCCAGCTGGGGACTTACCACCGGGGAGCTGTTTTTT
>TRBV3-1/TRBV3-2|.|.|TRBJ2-7
CASSQWIVPQVEYF
TGTGCCAGCAGCCAATGGATAGTCCCTCAGGTGGAGTACTTC
>TRBV28|.|.|TRBJ2-7
CASSSHRQESYEQYF
TGTGCCAGCAGTTCCCATCGACAGGAGTCCTACGAGCAGTACTTC
>TRBV28|.|TRBD1|TRBJ1-5
CASSFGQGPYSNQPQHF
TGTGCCAGCAGTTTCGGACAGGGGCCTTATAGCAATCAGCCCCAGCATTTT
>TRBV6-6|.|TRBD1|TRBJ1-2
CASSYYSTGRTNGYTF
TGTGCCAGCAGTTACTATTCGACAGGGCGTACCAATGGCTACACCTTC
>TRBV19|.|.|TRBJ2-3
CASRIKGTDTQYF
TGTGCCAGTAGAATCAAGGGGACAGATACGCAGTATTTT
>TRBV10-3|.|TRBD1|TRBJ2-2
CAISLTGGGTGELFF
TGTGCCATCAGTTTGACAGGGGGCGGCACCGGGGAGCTGTTTTTT
>TRBV18|.|.|TRBJ1-3
CASSPLAGLLSGNTIYF
TGTGCCAGCTCACCGCTGGCAGGCCTTCTCTCTGGAAACACCATATATTTT